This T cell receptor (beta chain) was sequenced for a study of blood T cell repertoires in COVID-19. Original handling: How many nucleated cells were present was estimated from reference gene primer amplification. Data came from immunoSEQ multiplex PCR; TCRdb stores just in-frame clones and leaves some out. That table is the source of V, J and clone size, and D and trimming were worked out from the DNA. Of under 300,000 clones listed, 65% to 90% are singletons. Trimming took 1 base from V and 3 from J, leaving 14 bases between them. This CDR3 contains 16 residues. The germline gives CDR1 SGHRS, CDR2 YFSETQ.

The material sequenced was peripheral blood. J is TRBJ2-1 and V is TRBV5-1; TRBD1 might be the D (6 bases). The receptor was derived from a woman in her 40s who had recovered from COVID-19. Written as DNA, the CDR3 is TGCGCCAGCAGCTTGACCGCCCAAGGGGGCTACAATGAGCAGTTCTTC. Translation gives CASSLTAQGGYNEQFF.